This TCR beta chain derives from a study of T cell changes during pregnancy in multiple sclerosis. The protocol was immunoSEQ multiplex PCR, while the TCRdb copy is restricted to in-frame clones and leaves out a portion. The profile shows some 40,000 clones, around 90% of them singletons. This CDR3 spans 15 amino acids. Germline lookup yields CDR1 SGHAT and CDR2 FQNNGV. Trimming left V 1 base short and J 0 bases short, with 7 bases between. The TCR comes from a female donor in good health, enrolled as a control in a pregnancy study. The chain carries TRBV11-2 and TRBJ1-3; D gene uncertain. The starting material was peripheral blood, obtained in the second trimester of pregnancy. The CDR3 loop reads CASSLGSSSGNTIYF. The CDR3 bases are TGTGCCAGCAGCTTAGGATCGAGCTCTGGAAACACCATATATTTT.